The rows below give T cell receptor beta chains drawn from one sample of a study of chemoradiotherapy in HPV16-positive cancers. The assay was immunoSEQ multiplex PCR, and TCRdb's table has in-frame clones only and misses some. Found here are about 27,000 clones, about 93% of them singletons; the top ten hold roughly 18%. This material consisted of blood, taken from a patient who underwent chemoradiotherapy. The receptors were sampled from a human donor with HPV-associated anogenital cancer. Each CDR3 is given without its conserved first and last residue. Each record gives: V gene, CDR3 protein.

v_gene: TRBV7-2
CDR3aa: ASSTGLAVTGELF

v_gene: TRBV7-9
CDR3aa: ASSGAGGPYEQF

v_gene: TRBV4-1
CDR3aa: ASSQRTSGGAGSFHEQF

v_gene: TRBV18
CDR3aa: ASSPGRGSYNEQF

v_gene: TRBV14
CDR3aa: ASSPGQGDSPLH

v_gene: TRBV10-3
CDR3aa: AISESNYGYT

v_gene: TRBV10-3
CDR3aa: AISESILRPAPY

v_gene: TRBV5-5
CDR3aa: ASNLDNSPLH

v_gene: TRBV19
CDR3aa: ASSTGTTSYTQY

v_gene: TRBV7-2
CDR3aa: ASSFDRGRQPQH

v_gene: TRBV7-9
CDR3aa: ASTRGEGGQTQY

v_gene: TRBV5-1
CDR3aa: ASSSQDSFRGYT

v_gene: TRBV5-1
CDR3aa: ASSFDGAEQY

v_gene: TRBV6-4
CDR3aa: ASSVDLGRYEQY

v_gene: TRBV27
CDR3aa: ASSLNPDWGTEAF

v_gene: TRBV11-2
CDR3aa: ASSLNSNTEAF

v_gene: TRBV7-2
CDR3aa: ASSLAGGNGYT

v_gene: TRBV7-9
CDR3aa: ASSLVGGKGKNTEAF

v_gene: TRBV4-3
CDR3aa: ASSQLTEAANEQF